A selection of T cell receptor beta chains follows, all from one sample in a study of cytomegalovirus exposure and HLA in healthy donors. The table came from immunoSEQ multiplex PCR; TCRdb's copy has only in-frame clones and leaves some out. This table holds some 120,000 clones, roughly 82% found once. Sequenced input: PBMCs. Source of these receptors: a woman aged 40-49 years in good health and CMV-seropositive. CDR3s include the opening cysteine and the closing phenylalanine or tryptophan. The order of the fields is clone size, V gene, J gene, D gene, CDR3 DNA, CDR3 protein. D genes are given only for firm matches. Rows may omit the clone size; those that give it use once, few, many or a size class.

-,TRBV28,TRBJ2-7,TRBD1,TGTGCCAGCAGCCTATCCGGGACAGTATACGAGCAGTACTTC,CASSLSGTVYEQYF
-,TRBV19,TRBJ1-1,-,TGTGCCAGTAGTATCCCGGGGGGATGGACCACTGAAGCTTTCTTT,CASSIPGGWTTEAFF
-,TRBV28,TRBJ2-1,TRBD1,TGTGCCAGCAGTTTATCCCGACAGGGGGACAATGAGCAGTTCTTC,CASSLSRQGDNEQFF
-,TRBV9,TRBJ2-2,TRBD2,TGTGCCAGCAGCGTAGCTGAGGGTAGCGGGGGGGCAAGGAACACCGGGGAGCTGTTTTTT,CASSVAEGSGGARNTGELFF
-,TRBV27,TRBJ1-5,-,TGTGCCAGCAGTGTAAGCAGGGGCCCCAATCAGCCCCAGCATTTT,CASSVSRGPNQPQHF
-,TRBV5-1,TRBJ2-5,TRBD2,TGCGCCAGCAGCTCAGGGACTAGGGGGGAGACCCAGTACTTC,CASSSGTRGETQYF
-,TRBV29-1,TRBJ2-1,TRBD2,TGCAGCGTCCGACTAGCGGATGAGCAGTTCTTC,CSVRLADEQFF
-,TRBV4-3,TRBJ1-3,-,TGCGCCAGCAGCCCAAGACGGAGCTCTGGAAACACCATATATTTT,CASSPRRSSGNTIYF
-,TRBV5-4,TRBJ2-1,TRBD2,TGTGCCAGCAGCCCCCCGATCCTGCTAGCGGGGGGGGCTGAGCAGTTCTTC,CASSPPILLAGGAEQFF
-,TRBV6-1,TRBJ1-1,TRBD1,TGTGCCAGCAGTGTCTGGACAGGCATGAACACTGAAGCTTTCTTT,CASSVWTGMNTEAFF
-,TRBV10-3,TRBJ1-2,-,TGTGCCATCAGCTACGGAGACCGTCCTCGTTATGGCTACACCTTC,CAISYGDRPRYGYTF
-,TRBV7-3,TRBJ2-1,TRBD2,TGTGCCAGCAGCCCGGGGACTAGCGGGGCAGAGCAGTTCTTC,CASSPGTSGAEQFF
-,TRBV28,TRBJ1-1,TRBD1,TGTGCCAGCAGTCTGACAGGGGTGGTAACTGAAGCTTTCTTT,CASSLTGVVTEAFF
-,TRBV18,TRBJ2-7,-,TGTGCCAGCTCACCGGAACAGGGCTACGAGCAGTACTTC,CASSPEQGYEQYF
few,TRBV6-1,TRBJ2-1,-,TGTGCCAGCAGTGAACGGAAGGGAGGCTACGATGAGCAGTTCTTC,CASSERKGGYDEQFF
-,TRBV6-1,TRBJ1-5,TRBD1,TGTGCCAGCAGTGAAAACCGGGACAGGGGGCGAAGAAATCAGCCCCAGCATTTT,CASSENRDRGRRNQPQHF
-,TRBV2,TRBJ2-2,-,TGTGCCAGCAGCACGGGGGCCGGGGAGCTGTTTTTT,CASSTGAGELFF
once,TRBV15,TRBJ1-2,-,TGTGCCACCAGCGTCCCCCGAGAAAACTATGGCTACACCTTC,CATSVPRENYGYTF
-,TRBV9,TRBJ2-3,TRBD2,TGTGCCAGCAGCGCCTCTAGCGGGGGGGCCTCACGAGATACGCAGTATTTT,CASSASSGGASRDTQYF
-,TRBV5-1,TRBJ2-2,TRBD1,TGCGCCAGCAGCGTACAGGGGCACACCGGGGAGCTGTTTTTT,CASSVQGHTGELFF
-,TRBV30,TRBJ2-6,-,TGTGCCTGGACAGGGGGCGGGGGAGGGGCCAACGTCCTGACTTTC,CAWTGGGGGANVLTF
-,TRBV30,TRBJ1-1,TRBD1,TGTGCCTGGATAGAGGGGGCGAACACTGAAGCTTTCTTT,CAWIEGANTEAFF
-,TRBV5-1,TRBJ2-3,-,TGCGCCAGCAGCTTGGGGGGCCGTCCGGGCACAGATACGCAGTATTTT,CASSLGGRPGTDTQYF
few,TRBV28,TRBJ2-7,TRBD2,TGTGCCAGCGCCGCCGGGACTAGCAACGAGCAGTACTTC,CASAAGTSNEQYF
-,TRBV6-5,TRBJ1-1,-,TGTGCCAGCAGTTACTCCAGGGTGTTTAGTGAAGCTTTCTTT,CASSYSRVFSEAFF
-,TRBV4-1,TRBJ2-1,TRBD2,TGTGCCAGCAGCCTTTCCCTAGCGGGGGCCAACAATGAGCAGTTCTTC,CASSLSLAGANNEQFF
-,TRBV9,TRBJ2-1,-,TGTGCCAGCAGCGTAGATAGGGGAGGCTACAATGAGCAGTTCTTC,CASSVDRGGYNEQFF
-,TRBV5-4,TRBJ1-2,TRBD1,TGTGCCAGCAGCTTACCGGGACAGGGGGCTTTCTATGGCTACACCTTC,CASSLPGQGAFYGYTF